These 11 T cell receptor beta chains originate from one sample sequenced in a study of control samples from healthy donors and cancer patients. Here immunoSEQ multiplex PCR was the method, and the copy in TCRdb shows in-frame clones only, minus some. The sample comprises 80,000 to 100,000 clones, around 88% of which are singletons, and 12% to 15% rests with the top ten. Material for sequencing was blood. These receptors were taken from a man aged 30-40 years in good health.

The V and J genes are TRBV12-1 and TRBJ1-6. TRBV12-1 constitutes a pseudogene. The CDR3 has 17 residues. The CDR3, as DNA: TGTGCCAGCAGCTTCACCATCAGGGGAGGGGCCAATTCACCCCTCCACTTT. It encodes CASSFTIRGGANSPLHF.

The genes are TRBV4-1 and TRBJ1-3, with TRBD1 identical over 7 bases. CDR1 is MGHRA, CDR2 YSYEKL, per germline. With 0 bases clipped from V and 2 bases from J, the junction kept 4 bases outside the gene matches. The CDR3 consists of 16 residues. In DNA form, the CDR3 reads TGCGCCAGCAGCCAAGATGGGGGACAGCCTGGAAACACCATATATTTT. Translated, it gives CASSQDGGQPGNTIYF.

This rearrangement joins TRBV11-2 to TRBJ2-5; D might be TRBD2 (6 bases). CDR3 size: 18 residues. Germline CDR1 is SGHAT and CDR2 is FQNNGV. The V and J ends lost 0 bases and 4 bases respectively, with 21 bases between them. The DNA of the CDR3 is TGTGCCAGCAGCTTAGATAGGCGGGGTAGGGGAACACTAGAGACCCAGTACTTC. Translation: CASSLDRRGRGTLETQYF. Based on the CDR3 plus reference TRBV11-2 and TRBJ2-5, the full variable domain is EAGVAQSPRYKIIEKRQSVAFWCNPISGHATLYWYQQILGQGPKLLIQFQNNGVVDDSQLPKDRFSAERLKGVDSTLKIQPAKLEDSAVYLCASSLDRRGRGTLETQYFGPGTRLLVL.

V usage is TRBV11-3 and J usage is TRBJ2-1, with D hard to call. V gave up 4 bases and J gave up 1 base, with 11 bases separating them. CDR1 and CDR2 from the germline V gene are SGHNT and YENEEA. This CDR3 contains 15 residues. In DNA, the CDR3 is TGTGCCAGCAGCTCAAGGACGGATTCCTACAATGAGCAGTTCTTC. Protein sequence: CASSSRTDSYNEQFF.

This chain uses TRBV5-6 with TRBJ2-7; possible D gene TRBD2, 6 bases. With 2 bases removed from V and 6 bases from J, the gap between germline ends came to 9 bases. This CDR3 has 12 amino acids. The germline CDR1 and CDR2 sequences are SGHDT and YYEEEE. The CDR3 spells CASSFKEGEQYF. The CDR3 coding sequence is TGTGCCAGCAGCTTTAAGGAGGGCGAGCAGTACTTC.

V is TRBV6-2 or TRBV6-3 and J is TRBJ2-7, with D perhaps matching TRBD1 or TRBD2 (6 bases each). The V end was cut by 1 base, the J end by 5 bases, with 12 bases between. CDR3 length: 14 residues. Germline V CDR1 and CDR2: MNHEY, SVGEGT. The CDR3 sequence: CASSYLGGFDEQYF. In DNA, the CDR3 is TGTGCCAGCAGTTACTTGGGGGGCTTCGACGAGCAGTACTTC.

This chain links TRBV6-5 with TRBJ2-7; TRBD2 matches at 11 bases. Germline V gene sequence: CDR1 MNHEY, CDR2 SVGAGI. V shed 4 bases, J shed 0 bases, and the junction held 2 bases outside the gene matches. The CDR3 spans 15 residues. For the CDR3, the DNA is TGTGCCAGCAGTTCCGGGACTAGCGGCTCCTACGAGCAGTACTTC. It is translated as CASSSGTSGSYEQYF.

This rearrangement joins TRBV10-3 to TRBJ2-7; perhaps D is TRBD1 or TRBD2 (5 bases each). Trimming cost V 3 bases and J 6 bases, with 21 bases left between them. The germline V gene encodes CDR1 ENHRY and CDR2 SYGVKD. The CDR3 spans 16 residues. For the CDR3, the DNA is TGTGCCATCAGTGATATTGGGAAAACCCGGGGCGGCGAGCAGTACTTC. Its protein product is CAISDIGKTRGGEQYF.

The chain is built from TRBV6-5 and TRBJ1-1; 9 bases map to TRBD1. Per the germline V gene, CDR1 is MNHEY and CDR2 is SVGAGI. V lost 6 bases, J lost 12 bases, and 8 bases stayed unmatched. CDR3 length: 12 amino acids. The CDR3 DNA reads TGTGCCAGCAGAGCCGGGACAGGGATACCTTTCTTT. Translating gives CASRAGTGIPFF.

The chain combines TRBV5-1 with TRBJ2-3; TRBD1 matches at 9 bases. Germline V gene lookup returns CDR1 SGHRS and CDR2 YFSETQ. This CDR3 is built from 16 residues. With V trimmed by 4 bases and J by 3 bases, 9 bases remained unmatched. The CDR3 loop is CASSPTPTGGTDTQYF. CDR3 in DNA: TGCGCCAGCAGCCCGACGCCGACAGGGGGGACAGATACGCAGTATTTT.

V gene TRBV5-1 combines with J gene TRBJ2-7; no definite D call. Germline-derived CDR1 and CDR2 are SGHRS and YFSETQ. The CDR3 is 14 amino acids. Between the trimmed V and J ends, which lost 4 bases and 2 bases, there was a span of 13 bases. CDR3 bases: TGCGCCAGCAGCCCGACCGGGTCCACCTACGAGCAGTACTTC. As protein: CASSPTGSTYEQYF.